The 8 T cell receptor beta chains presented below share a single source sample, sequenced in a study of cytomegalovirus exposure and HLA in healthy donors. Primers: 60 Vbeta forward and 13 Jbeta reverse. Produced via immunoSEQ multiplex PCR; TCRdb's table is partial and in-frame only. In total, the table holds about 160,000 clones. Sequencing was performed on PBMCs. All receptors come from a woman in her fifties or sixties in good health and CMV-seronegative.

The chain has TRBV5-1 and TRBJ1-5, with 8 positions matching TRBD1. The CDR3 length is 15 residues. CDR1 is SGHRS, CDR2 YFSETQ, per germline. The V and J ends lost 4 bases and 3 bases, in that order; junction bases with no gene match: 6. Here the CDR3 DNA reads TGCGCCAGCAGCCCCGACAGGGGAGACAATCAGCCCCAGCATTTT. Its translation: CASSPDRGDNQPQHF. The full variable domain, in which reference TRBV5-1 and TRBJ1-5 provide the parts outside the CDR3, is KAGVTQTPRYLIKTRGQQVTLSCSPISGHRSVSWYQQTPGQGLQFLFEYFSETQRNKGNFPGRFSGRQFSNSRSEMNVSTLELGDSALYLCASSPDRGDNQPQHFGDGTRLSIL.

The chain is built from TRBV7-9 and TRBJ1-2; D is possibly TRBD1 (5 bases). From germline, CDR1 is SEHNR and CDR2 FQNEAQ (reference sequence). Trimming shortened V by 0 bases and J by 8 bases, and 7 bases separated the two germline ends. The CDR3 spans 12 residues. The CDR3 region is CASSLAQGGYTF. The CDR3 DNA reads as TGTGCCAGCAGCTTAGCTCAGGGCGGCTACACCTTC.

V gene TRBV4-1 combines with J gene TRBJ1-5; possibly TRBD1 for D (5 bases). The CDR3 is 15 residues long. V lost 1 base to trimming and J lost 5 bases, with 12 bases between them. Per germline, CDR1 MGHRA and CDR2 YSYEKL. This chain's CDR3 is CASSQVWQGDQPQHF. CDR3 nucleotides: TGCGCCAGCAGCCAAGTGTGGCAGGGCGATCAGCCCCAGCATTTT.

This chain uses TRBV5-1 with TRBJ2-3; TRBD2 agrees at 7 bases. This CDR3 is 15 amino acids long. With 5 bases clipped from V and 0 bases from J, the junction kept 6 bases outside the gene matches. Germline CDR1 reads SGHRS; CDR2 reads YFSETQ. The CDR3 coding sequence is TGCGCCAGCAGATTCCTGGGGGGGAGCACAGATACGCAGTATTTT. It encodes CASRFLGGSTDTQYF.

The chain joins TRBV7-9 to TRBJ2-1; 14 positions match TRBD2. CDR1 is SEHNR, CDR2 FQNEAQ, per germline (reference sequence). V lost 5 bases and J lost 6; bases outside the gene matches: 3. The CDR3 has 15 amino acids. In DNA form, the CDR3 reads TGTGCCAGCAGCATAGGGACTAGCGGGAGCAATGAGCAGTTCTTC. This translates into CASSIGTSGSNEQFF.

The V and J genes are TRBV6-6 and TRBJ2-7; D unresolved. Between the trimmed V and J ends, which lost 0 bases and 0 bases, there was a span of 12 bases. CDR1 and CDR2 from the germline V gene are MNHNY and SVGAGI (reference sequence). This CDR3 has 16 residues. CDR3 nucleotide sequence: TGTGCCAGCAGTTACTCAGAAGCGCCTAGCTCCTACGAGCAGTACTTC. Translation gives CASSYSEAPSSYEQYF.

The chain carries TRBV4-1 and TRBJ2-4; tentative D call: TRBD1 (6 bases). In germline, CDR1 is MGHRA, CDR2 YSYEKL. V was clipped by 2 bases and J by 0 bases, with 11 bases between them. The CDR3 covers 16 residues. The CDR3 nucleotides are TGCGCCAGCAGCCAACCTACAGGGATAGCCAAAAACATTCAGTACTTC. Translation gives CASSQPTGIAKNIQYF.

This chain joins TRBV10-2 and TRBJ1-5; D possibly corresponds to TRBD1 (5 bases). V lost 4 bases and J 7 bases, leaving 11 bases between the germline ends. CDR1 and CDR2 from the germline V gene are WSHSY and SAAADI. CDR3 length: 13 amino acids. The CDR3 DNA sequence: TGCGCCAGCAGTGGTGGGGGGAACCAGCCCCAGCATTTT. Protein product: CASSGGGNQPQHF.